The next 11 T cell receptor beta chains were all read from a single sample in a study of blood T cell repertoires in COVID-19. Profiling relied on immunoSEQ multiplex PCR, and the TCRdb table lists in-frame clones only, not all of them. Found here are some 530,000 clones, roughly nine tenths of them singletons; the top ten hold roughly 8%. The sample consisted of PBMCs or T cells enriched from blood (not recorded which). Receptor source: a woman in her sixties who had recovered from COVID-19.

The chain employs TRBV7-9 and TRBJ1-2; 9 bases fit TRBD1. The CDR3 runs to 15 residues. J lost 7 bases, V lost 2 bases, and 8 bases had no gene match. The germline V gene encodes CDR1 SEHNR and CDR2 FQNEAQ (reference sequence). This CDR3 is CASSLRVQGAAGYTF. For the CDR3, the DNA is TGTGCCAGCAGCTTAAGGGTACAGGGGGCAGCTGGCTACACCTTC.

The V and J genes are TRBV5-4 and TRBJ2-3; perhaps TRBD2 as D (5 bases). Per germline, CDR1 SGHNT and CDR2 YYREEE (reference sequence). Trimming cost V 2 bases and J 4 bases, with 14 bases left between them. The CDR3 runs 15 residues. CDR3: CASSFFTGKADTQYF. The CDR3 bases are TGTGCCAGCAGCTTTTTCACGGGGAAGGCAGATACGCAGTATTTT.

V gene TRBV6-5 combines with J gene TRBJ1-5, with TRBD1 matching 9 bases. This CDR3 has 14 amino acids. V dropped 5 bases and J dropped 3; count of bases not matched to a gene: 2. CDR1 MNHEY and CDR2 SVGAGI come from the germline V gene. CDR3 in amino acids: CASSQQGANQPQHF. The CDR3 DNA sequence: TGTGCCAGCAGTCAACAGGGGGCCAATCAGCCCCAGCATTTT.

The count of this clone is one. J is TRBJ1-2 and V is TRBV5-5, with D maybe TRBD1 (5 bases). The length of the CDR3 is 14 residues. V lost 6 bases, J lost 3 bases, and 15 bases lay in between. Germline lookup yields CDR1 SGHKS and CDR2 YYEKEE (reference sequence). The CDR3 protein is CASTGALGYYGYTF. Here the CDR3 DNA reads TGTGCCAGCACTGGGGCTCTAGGTTACTATGGCTACACCTTC.

J is TRBJ2-3 and V is TRBV9; TRBD2 agrees at 12 bases. The CDR3 is 20 amino acids. Germline lookup yields CDR1 SGDLS and CDR2 YYNGEE. The junction had 12 bases not matched to a gene; V was cut back by 0 bases and J by 1 base. The CDR3: CASSVGSSGGADSGTDTQYF. The DNA of the CDR3 is TGTGCCAGCAGCGTAGGGTCTAGCGGGGGGGCAGATTCGGGCACAGATACGCAGTATTTT.

The CDR3 coding sequence is TGTGCCAGTAGTATCACAGTGGATACGCAGTATTTT. Protein product: CASSITVDTQYF. The gene calls are TRBV19 and TRBJ2-3, with unresolved D. In germline, CDR1 is LNHDA, CDR2 SQIVND (reference sequence). This CDR3 is built from 12 residues. V shed 3 bases and J shed 6 bases, with 7 bases lying between them.

V and J are TRBV19 and TRBJ2-3; D is perhaps TRBD2 (5 bases). The CDR3 has 15 residues. The V gene lost 3 bases and the J gene lost 2 bases, with 12 bases spanning the gap. Germline CDR1 is LNHDA and CDR2 is SQIVND (reference sequence). CDR3 bases: TGTGCCAGTAGTATGAGAGGGAGACCCACAGATACGCAGTATTTT. Translation gives CASSMRGRPTDTQYF.

The J gene is TRBJ1-1, the V gene TRBV20-1; D remains unclear. The length of the CDR3 is 11 residues. V was cut by 5 bases and J by 7 bases, with 11 bases left in between. CDR1 and CDR2 (germline): DFQATT, SNEGSKA (reference sequence). This chain's CDR3 is CSARRQVEAFF. The CDR3 DNA sequence: TGCAGTGCTCGTAGACAAGTTGAAGCTTTCTTT.

V gene TRBV28 combines with J gene TRBJ1-2; D is undetermined. The V end lost 3 bases, the J end lost 6 bases, and 5 bases lay between the germline ends. Germline V gene sequence: CDR1 MDHEN, CDR2 SYDVKM. The CDR3 is 11 residues long. The CDR3, as DNA: TGTGCCAGCAGTTTGTCAGATGGCTACACCTTC. It is translated as CASSLSDGYTF.

The V and J genes are TRBV2 and TRBJ2-3; D remains ambiguous. This CDR3 has 13 residues. Trimming removed 5 bases at V and 6 bases at J, with 12 bases between. CDR1 is SNHLY and CDR2 is FYNNEI in the germline V gene. CDR3 DNA sequence: TGTGCCAGCAGTCCGAGGTCCGGGGATACGCAGTATTTT. Encoded protein: CASSPRSGDTQYF.

The chain couples TRBV5-1 to TRBJ1-1; 7 positions match TRBD1. V lost 8 bases, J lost 11 bases, and 18 bases stayed unmatched. The CDR3 is 14 residues long. Germline lookup yields CDR1 SGHRS and CDR2 YFSETQ. CDR3 sequence: CASSTGAALKEAFF. The CDR3 DNA follows: TGCGCCAGTTCCACAGGGGCCGCCTTAAAGGAGGCTTTCTTT.